This T cell receptor (beta chain) appears in the sequencing data of a study of blood T cell repertoires in COVID-19. CDR1 and CDR2 (germline): LGHDT, YNNKEL (reference sequence). CDR3 length equals 13 residues. V was clipped by 3 bases and J by 7 bases, with 9 bases between them. The protocol was immunoSEQ multiplex PCR, while the TCRdb copy is restricted to in-frame clones and leaves out a portion. This table has under 110,000 clones, 75% to 85% appearing once. This clone was recorded once. The TCR sequence derives from an elderly man with COVID-19, enrolled during active disease. This sequence joins TRBV3-1 (or the pseudogene TRBV3-2) and TRBJ1-4, with D unresolved. Sequenced sample: peripheral blood. The CDR3, as DNA: TGTGCCAGCAGCCACGGGCGGGGTGAAAAACTGTTTTTT. It translates to CASSHGRGEKLFF.